What follows is one T cell receptor (beta chain) and its context. Its antigen remains unknown. The protocol was immunoSEQ multiplex PCR, while the TCRdb copy is restricted to in-frame clones and leaves out a portion. The repertoire holds 25,000 to 30,000 clones, 70% to 80% seen once, with 0.57% in the top ten. Stated time point: cycle 4 day 1 (C4D1), after 6 weeks of nivolumab. All patients relapsed after autologous stem cell transplantation, and brentuximab vedotin exposure varied. From thawed PBMCs, CD4+ T cells were purified using magnetic negative selection. This sample is drawn from a study of PD-1 blockade in classical Hodgkin lymphoma. Findings of the study overall: Newly diagnosed and completely responding patients shared comparable baseline diversity. Those patients who began receiving nivolumab less than 1 year after ASCT had lower diversity, and they were excluded.

Sequenced here: CD4+ T cells from blood, sampled before the fourth cycle of nivolumab. The origin of this receptor is a human donor with classical Hodgkin lymphoma.

DNA for the CDR3: TGTGCCAGTAGTATGTGGCTAGAATCCTACGAGCAGTACTTC. Amino acid sequence: CASSMWLESYEQYF. The rearrangement uses TRBV19 and TRBJ2-7; no firm D call. The CDR3 length is 14 residues. Trimming left V 3 bases short and J 1 base short, with 10 bases between. Per the germline V gene, CDR1 is LNHDA and CDR2 is SQIVND (reference sequence).